The clone carrying this T cell receptor (beta chain) was seen many times. 5'RACE with constant-segment primers yielded barcoded, UMI-tagged TCR alpha and TCR beta cDNA libraries. TCRdb reprocessed the 5' RACE reads via MiXCR and lists one record per CDR3 protein. Found here are about 260,000 distinct CDR3 sequences, over 7% of them singletons; the top ten hold about 20%. This entry is derived from a study of T-cell memory formation after mild COVID-19. CDR3 length: 17 residues. Trimming took 6 bases from V and 6 from J, leaving 26 bases between them. CDR1 and CDR2 (germline): MDHEN, SYDVKM. The chain has TRBV28 and TRBJ1-2, with D unresolved. This TCR was sampled from a man aged 18-30 years who had mild COVID-19 (a few samples of this study predate the infection). Cell type and time point are not known. Input material: PBMCs or a T cell subset sorted from them (not recorded which). This CDR3 reads CASSPGQVGRVVDGYTF. As DNA, the CDR3 is TGTGCCAGCAGCCCTGGTCAGGTTGGCCGGGTTGTTGATGGCTACACCTTC.